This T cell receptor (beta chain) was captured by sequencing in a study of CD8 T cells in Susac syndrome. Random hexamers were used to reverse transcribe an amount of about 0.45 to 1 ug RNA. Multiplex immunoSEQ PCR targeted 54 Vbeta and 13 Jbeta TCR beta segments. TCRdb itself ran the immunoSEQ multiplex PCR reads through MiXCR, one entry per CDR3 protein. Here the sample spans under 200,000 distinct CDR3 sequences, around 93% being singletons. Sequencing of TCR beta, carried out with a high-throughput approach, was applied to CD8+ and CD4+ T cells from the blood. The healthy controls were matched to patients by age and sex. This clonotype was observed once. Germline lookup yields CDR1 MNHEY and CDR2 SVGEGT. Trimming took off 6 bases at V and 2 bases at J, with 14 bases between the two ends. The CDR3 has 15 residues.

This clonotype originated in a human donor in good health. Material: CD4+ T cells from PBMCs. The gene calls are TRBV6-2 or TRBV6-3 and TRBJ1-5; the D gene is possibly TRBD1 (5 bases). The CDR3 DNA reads TGTGCCAGCAGCGGCAGGGCGCATGGCAATCAGCCCCAGCATTTT. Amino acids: CASSGRAHGNQPQHF.